This entry lists 14 T cell receptor beta chains sequenced from one sample in a study of regulatory T cells in long-lasting Graves disease. Researchers made TCR beta libraries by using iRepertoire HTBI primers and running Arm-PCR on CDR3 regions. TCRdb analysed the multiplex PCR reads with MiXCR anew, one entry per CDR3 protein. The sample consists of 300,000 or so distinct CDR3 sequences, roughly a fifth of them appearing once. Time point reported: persistent/refractory GD, antithyroid drugs over 5 years with positive TRAb. Construction of the TCR library relied on RNA isolated from PBMCs. The material sequenced was peripheral blood mononuclear cells (PBMCs), taken when the disease was refractory, from a patient treated with antithyroid drugs. The receptors shown here come from a female donor with Graves disease.

The rearrangement joins TRBV6-5 to TRBJ1-6; TRBD1 matches 11 bases. CDR3 length: 15 amino acids. V gave up 0 bases and J gave up 9 bases; unmatched junction bases: 1. Germline values: CDR1 MNHEY, CDR2 SVGAGI. The CDR3 loop is CASSYSGTGGSPLHF. In DNA, the CDR3 is TGTGCCAGCAGTTACTCCGGGACAGGGGGTTCACCCCTCCACTTT.

This clonotype was observed a handful of times. The rearrangement links TRBV20-1 to TRBJ1-1; 11 bases agree with TRBD1. Trimming removed 3 bases from V and 3 bases from J; junction bases left unmatched: 3. This CDR3 comprises 14 residues. Germline CDR1 and CDR2: DFQATT and SNEGSKA (reference sequence). The CDR3 loop reads CSARGTGGDTEAFF. CDR3 nucleotides: TGCAGTGCTAGGGGGACAGGGGGGGACACTGAAGCTTTCTTT.

This clonotype was detected a few times. The chain has TRBV20-1 and TRBJ1-4; TRBD1 matches 7 bases. This CDR3 region has 14 residues. Trimming took 6 bases from V and 5 from J; bases not matched to a gene: 9. Germline CDR1 reads DFQATT; CDR2 reads SNEGSKA (reference sequence). CDR3 DNA sequence: TGCAGTGCGGGGGGACAGCACATCAATGAAAAACTGTTTTTT. Translation: CSAGGQHINEKLFF.

About this clonotype itself: A much larger clone differs by one base, so this may be a read error. The chain has TRBV3-1 and TRBJ1-1; 8 nucleotides agree with TRBD1. The CDR3 has 16 amino acids. CDR1 LGHDT and CDR2 YNNKEL come from the germline V gene (reference sequence). The V segment lost 4 bases and the J segment 1 base; nucleotides outside the gene matches: 8. The CDR3 nucleotides are TGTGCCAGCAGCCTCGTCAGGGGGCCAGGGAACACTGAAGCTTTCTTT. This sequence encodes CASSLVRGPGNTEAFF.

V usage is TRBV5-1 and J usage is TRBJ2-7; 8 bases map to TRBD2. Trimming took 1 base from V and 5 from J; bases not matched to a gene: 5. Germline CDR1 SGHRS, CDR2 YFSETQ. The CDR3 runs 14 residues. CDR3 coding DNA: TGCGCCAGCAGCTTGATTGCCGGGGGGGACGAGCAGTACTTC. Amino acids: CASSLIAGGDEQYF.

Ten or more counts support this clonotype. This chain connects TRBV6-5 to TRBJ1-5; D perhaps matches TRBD1 (6 bases). The germline V gene has CDR1 MNHEY and CDR2 SVGAGI. V lost 2 bases and J 6 bases, leaving 8 bases between the germline ends. The length of the CDR3 is 13 residues. CDR3 protein: CASSYRGGQPQHF. The CDR3 nucleotides are TGTGCCAGCAGTTACAGGGGGGGTCAGCCCCAGCATTTT.

The chain joins TRBV30 to TRBJ1-2; D ambiguous. Trimming left V 0 bases short and J 3 bases short, with 14 bases between. This CDR3 spans 15 amino acids. Germline V gives CDR1 GTSNPN, CDR2 SVGIG (reference sequence). CDR3 region: CAWSVRFNNYYGYTF. In DNA, the CDR3 is TGTGCCTGGAGTGTACGCTTTAACAACTACTATGGCTACACCTTC.

This clonotype came up once. This chain connects TRBV28 to TRBJ2-5; 8 bases line up with TRBD2. The J call may not be correct, given that the DNA end is closer to TRBJ2-4. From germline, CDR1 is MDHEN and CDR2 SYDVKM. The CDR3 is 14 residues long. CDR3 sequence (DNA): TGTGCCAGCAGCGGGGGGGGGGGTTCGAACATTCAGTACTTC. Translated: CASSGGGGSNIQYF.

This clonotype was picked up many times. V gene TRBV7-2 combines with J gene TRBJ1-1; D possibly corresponds to TRBD1 (5 bases). This CDR3 has 15 residues. Germline CDR1 and CDR2: SGHTA and FQGNSA. Trimming left V 0 bases short and J 2 bases short, with 10 bases between. As DNA, the CDR3 is TGTGCCAGCAGCTTAGCTGTAGGGGCTAACACTGAAGCTTTCTTT. The encoded protein is CASSLAVGANTEAFF.

In its sample, this clonotype was seen many times. The chain is built from TRBV7-9 and TRBJ2-7, with D possibly being TRBD2 (7 bases). The germline V gene has CDR1 SEHNR and CDR2 FQNEAQ (reference sequence). The CDR3 loop spans 14 amino acids. The V and J ends lost 3 bases and 3 bases respectively, with 12 bases between them. CDR3 sequence (DNA): TGTGCCAGCAGCTTCGAAGGGGGGGTCTACGAGCAGTACTTC. It is translated as CASSFEGGVYEQYF.

This rearrangement joins TRBV29-1 to TRBJ2-5; 7 bases line up with TRBD1. The CDR3 is 12 residues long. Per germline, CDR1 SQVTM and CDR2 ANQGSEA. J lost 5 bases, V lost 4 bases, and 4 bases had no gene match. CDR3 region: CSVVGGWETQYF. The CDR3 DNA follows: TGCAGCGTTGTAGGGGGCTGGGAGACCCAGTACTTC.

CDR3 bases: TGTGCCAGCAGCACCTCCGGGACTAGTCAGAGAGATACGCAGTATTTT. Translated: CASSTSGTSQRDTQYF. This chain uses TRBV7-9 with TRBJ2-3, with 8 positions matching TRBD2. Germline V gives CDR1 SEHNR, CDR2 FQNEAQ (reference sequence). The CDR3 extends over 16 amino acids. V shed 5 bases, J shed 5 bases, and the junction held 12 bases outside the gene matches.

This clonotype has a handful of counts. This rearrangement joins TRBV20-1 to TRBJ1-5; D may be TRBD1 (6 bases). This CDR3 is 14 amino acids long. V lost 2 bases and J lost 0, with 8 bases in between. The V gene's germline CDR1 is DFQATT and CDR2 SNEGSKA (reference sequence). The CDR3 nucleotides read TGCAGTGCTAGAAAGGGGGATAGCAATCAGCCCCAGCATTTT. The encoded protein is CSARKGDSNQPQHF.

This clonotype has ten or more counts. The chain links TRBV6-1 to TRBJ1-1, with D perhaps TRBD1 (6 bases). From germline, CDR1 is MNHNS and CDR2 SASEGT. The CDR3 is 17 amino acids. V was clipped by 10 bases and J by 2 bases, with 26 bases between them. This CDR3 is CAIHPNRGGRPNTEAFF. The CDR3 DNA reads TGTGCCATCCATCCGAACCGCGGGGGGCGTCCAAACACTGAAGCTTTCTTT.